The next 32 T cell receptor beta chains were all read from a single sample in a study of T cell responses to AZD1222 COVID-19 vaccine. TCRdb keeps only in-frame clones here, not all; method: immunoSEQ multiplex PCR. The top ten hold 4.5% to 5.5% of the sample, which has approximately 170,000 clones, 94% seen once. The sample consisted of peripheral blood, taken 28 days after the second AZD1222 dose. Receptors originate from an adult who received the AZD1222 COVID-19 vaccine.

The chain links TRBV9 to TRBJ1-1, with 9 bases lining up with TRBD1. After removal of 3 bases from V and 4 bases from J, the junction contained 10 bases not matched to a gene. There are 16 residues in the CDR3. The germline gives CDR1 SGDLS, CDR2 YYNGEE. CDR3 residues: CASSAWTGAAGTEAFF. The CDR3 region has the DNA TGTGCCAGCAGCGCCTGGACAGGGGCTGCGGGCACTGAAGCTTTCTTT.

J is TRBJ2-1 and V is TRBV5-1; 9 bases are a match to TRBD2. The CDR3 totals 16 residues. With V trimmed by 4 bases and J by 7 bases, 12 bases remained unmatched. CDR1 is SGHRS, CDR2 YFSETQ, per germline. Here the CDR3 DNA reads TGCGCCAGCAGCCTCCGTGGGGCGGGAGGGATTAATGAGCAGTTCTTC. Amino acids: CASSLRGAGGINEQFF.

The chain uses TRBV27 and TRBJ2-7; 9 bases map to TRBD2. Unmatched junction bases numbered 7, after V lost 5 bases and J lost 2 bases. CDR3 length: 15 residues. Germline CDR1 MNHEY, CDR2 SMNVEV (reference sequence). DNA for the CDR3: TGTGCCAGCAGTATACTAGCGGGTGCCGCCTACGAGCAGTACTTC. It yields the protein CASSILAGAAYEQYF.

The chain joins TRBV28 to TRBJ2-2; TRBD1 might be the D (6 bases). The CDR3 contains 16 residues. CDR1 and CDR2 (germline): MDHEN, SYDVKM. V lost 5 bases and J lost 6, with 19 bases in between. CDR3 nucleotides: TGTGCCAGCAGTCCCTGGGCAGGGGCGGTCGCCGGGGAGCTGTTTTTT. Its translation is CASSPWAGAVAGELFF.

The V gene is TRBV11-2, the J gene TRBJ2-1, with 7 bases identical to TRBD2. Looked up from germline, CDR1 is SGHAT and CDR2 is FQNNGV. The ends lost 1 base at V and 7 bases at J; junction bases unmatched: 1. This CDR3 region has 13 residues. CDR3 nucleotide sequence: TGTGCCAGCAGCTTAGCCGGGGGGAATGAGCAGTTCTTC. Amino acid sequence: CASSLAGGNEQFF.

The V call is TRBV24-1, the J call TRBJ2-2, with a tentative D call TRBD2 (5 bases). Germline CDR1 KGHDR, CDR2 SFDVKD. The V gene lost 3 bases and the J gene lost 6 bases, with 7 bases spanning the gap. The CDR3 contains 13 residues. CDR3 in DNA: TGTGCCACCAGTGATACGGAGGCCGGGGAGCTGTTTTTT. Protein sequence: CATSDTEAGELFF.

The V call is TRBV11-1, the J call TRBJ2-7; TRBD2 matches at 11 bases. V lost 4 bases to trimming and J lost 5 bases; unmatched junction nucleotides: 10. The CDR3 sequence is 16 residues long. The germline gives CDR1 SGHAT, CDR2 FQDESV (reference sequence). This CDR3 reads CASSSTSGAASHEQYF. In nucleotides, the CDR3 is TGTGCCAGCAGCTCGACTAGCGGGGCCGCAAGTCACGAGCAGTACTTC.

The chain employs TRBV6-6 and TRBJ1-3, with D perhaps TRBD1 (5 bases). This CDR3 is 16 amino acids long. The V end was cut by 0 bases, the J end by 2 bases, with 11 bases between. The germline V gene has CDR1 MNHNY and CDR2 SVGAGI (reference sequence). CDR3 DNA: TGTGCCAGCAGTTACTCGACGGTAGGGGCTGGAAACACCATATATTTT. This gives the protein CASSYSTVGAGNTIYF.

This chain uses TRBV27 with TRBJ1-5, with unresolved D. Deletions cut 0 bases from V and 5 bases from J, with 5 bases between. In germline, CDR1 is MNHEY, CDR2 SMNVEV (reference sequence). This CDR3 is 13 amino acids long. CDR3 residues: CASSLSADQPQHF. CDR3 coding DNA: TGTGCCAGCAGTTTATCTGCCGATCAGCCCCAGCATTTT.

This chain joins TRBV5-1 and TRBJ2-7; D gene uncertain. Looked up from germline, CDR1 is SGHRS and CDR2 is YFSETQ. The CDR3 loop spans 15 amino acids. V was pared by 0 bases and J by 3 bases, with 13 bases between. CDR3 amino acids: CASSLAEPGGYEQYF. Here the CDR3 DNA reads TGCGCCAGCAGCTTGGCAGAACCCGGCGGCTACGAGCAGTACTTC. The full variable domain, completed using reference TRBV5-1 and TRBJ2-7, is KAGVTQTPRYLIKTRGQQVTLSCSPISGHRSVSWYQQTPGQGLQFLFEYFSETQRNKGNFPGRFSGRQFSNSRSEMNVSTLELGDSALYLCASSLAEPGGYEQYFGPGTRLTVT.

V usage is TRBV6-1 and J usage is TRBJ2-4; TRBD1 agrees at 9 bases. The CDR3 is made up of 15 amino acids. Germline assignment: CDR1 MNHNS and CDR2 SASEGT. Trimming cost V 2 bases and J 9 bases; bases outside gene matches: 8. The CDR3 DNA sequence: TGTGCCAGCAGTGAACGGGGACAGGGAGACGGCATTCAGTACTTC. Translated, it gives CASSERGQGDGIQYF.

Comment on this clone: Its ends do not fully match the called genes, so a read error is possible. The chain has TRBV28 and TRBJ2-3; D not resolved. This CDR3 contains 13 residues. Germline V gene data show CDR1 as MDHEN and CDR2 as SYDVKM. The CDR3 loop reads CASGLPLRDTQYF. In nucleotides, the CDR3 is TGTGCCAGCGGTTTGCCCCTACGAGATACGCAGTATTTT. The variable domain in full, completed from reference TRBV28 and TRBJ2-3, reads DVKVTQSSRYLVKRTGEKVFLECVQDMDHENMFWYRQDPGLGLRLIYFSYDVKMKEKGDIPEGYSVSREKKERFSLILESASTNQTSMYLCASGLPLRDTQYFGPGTRLTVL.

This sequence joins TRBV29-1 and TRBJ1-6; D not certain. In germline, CDR1 is SQVTM, CDR2 ANQGSEA. Trimming left V 5 bases short and J 7 bases short, with 9 bases between. This CDR3 is 12 amino acids long. CDR3 bases: TGCAGCGTTAGGACGGACAATTCACCCCTCCACTTT. It encodes CSVRTDNSPLHF. Together with reference TRBV29-1 and TRBJ1-6, the CDR3 gives the full variable domain: SAVISQKPSRDICQRGTSLTIQCQVDSQVTMMFWYRQQPGQSLTLIATANQGSEATYESGFVIDKFPISRPNLTFSTLTVSNMSPEDSSIYLCSVRTDNSPLHFGNGTRLTVT.

The chain has TRBV7-9 and TRBJ1-3, with D unresolved. Germline assignment: CDR1 SEHNR and CDR2 FQNEAQ (reference sequence). CDR3 length equals 14 residues. V dropped 5 bases and J dropped 0 bases, with 8 bases sitting between them. In nucleotides, the CDR3 is TGTGCCAGCAGCCGTCCCGGCTCTGGAAACACCATATATTTT. It is translated as CASSRPGSGNTIYF.

V usage is TRBV6-2 or TRBV6-3 and J usage is TRBJ2-3, with TRBD2 matching over 7 bases. CDR3 length: 16 amino acids. Germline assignment: CDR1 MNHEY and CDR2 SVGEGT. Germline trimming cut 3 bases from V and 0 bases from J; bases unmatched to any gene: 6. In DNA, the CDR3 is TGTGCCAGCAGTTATCTAGCGGACCTTAGCACAGATACGCAGTATTTT. Translated, it gives CASSYLADLSTDTQYF.

The chain carries TRBV5-4 and TRBJ2-2; D not certain. Trimming took 1 base from V and 3 from J, leaving 10 bases between them. Germline CDR1 is SGHNT and CDR2 is YYREEE (reference sequence). This CDR3 spans 15 amino acids. The CDR3 DNA reads as TGTGCCAGCAGCTTGTTGGGTAGCTACACCGGGGAGCTGTTTTTT. Amino acid sequence: CASSLLGSYTGELFF.

This chain links TRBV9 with TRBJ1-5, with a weak D call TRBD1 (6 bases). The CDR3 has 15 amino acids. The germline CDR1 and CDR2 sequences are SGDLS and YYNGEE. Trimming removed 3 bases at V and 2 bases at J, with 12 bases between. CDR3 in amino acids: CASSAGGGGNQPQHF. The CDR3 coding sequence is TGTGCCAGCAGCGCCGGGGGGGGCGGCAATCAGCCCCAGCATTTT.

The chain has TRBV4-3 and TRBJ1-2; D is possibly TRBD1 (6 bases). Trimming pared 2 bases from V and 8 bases from J, leaving 12 bases between. Germline CDR1 and CDR2: LGHNA and YSLEER. CDR3 length equals 13 residues. This CDR3 reads CASSQNRAGGYTF. Here the CDR3 DNA reads TGCGCCAGCAGCCAAAACAGGGCTGGAGGCTACACCTTC.

This clone was seen once. V gene TRBV28 combines with J gene TRBJ2-1, with TRBD2 identical over 12 bases. The CDR3 contains 16 residues. In germline, CDR1 is MDHEN, CDR2 SYDVKM. V lost 5 bases, J lost 5 bases, and 7 bases stayed unmatched. The CDR3 protein is CASSPIWTSGNNEQFF. CDR3 DNA sequence: TGTGCCAGCAGTCCTATTTGGACTAGCGGGAACAATGAGCAGTTCTTC.

This chain links TRBV6-2 or TRBV6-3 with TRBJ2-2; 9 positions agree with TRBD2. V shed 1 base and J 5 bases; nucleotides not matched to a gene: 8. CDR3 size: 17 residues. From germline, CDR1 is MNHEY and CDR2 SVGEGT. For the CDR3, the DNA is TGTGCCAGCAGTTACTTCTCGGGGCTAGCGGGGACCGGGGAGCTGTTTTTT. This gives the protein CASSYFSGLAGTGELFF.

In nucleotides, the CDR3 is TGTGCCAGCAGCTTAGCTAGCGGGAGTTTCTACGAGCAGTACTTC. This sequence encodes CASSLASGSFYEQYF. The chain has TRBV7-2 and TRBJ2-7; 9 bases agree with TRBD2. Germline V lookup: CDR1 SGHTA, CDR2 FQGNSA. The CDR3 spans 15 residues. V was pared by 0 bases and J by 3 bases, with 3 bases of the junction left unmatched.

The chain carries TRBV11-3 and TRBJ2-3; no definite D call. Between the trimmed V and J ends, which lost 5 bases and 1 base, there was a span of 7 bases. In germline, CDR1 is SGHNT, CDR2 YENEEA. The CDR3 consists of 13 residues. CDR3 bases: TGTGCCAGCAGCCCGACGGGCACAGATACGCAGTATTTT. It encodes CASSPTGTDTQYF. Combining the CDR3 with reference TRBV11-3 and TRBJ2-3 gives the whole variable domain EAGVVQSPRYKIIEKKQPVAFWCNPISGHNTLYWYLQNLGQGPELLIRYENEEAVDDSQLPKDRFSAERLKGVDSTLKIQPAELGDSAVYLCASSPTGTDTQYFGPGTRLTVL.

This clone appeared a few times. The rearrangement uses TRBV21-1 and TRBJ1-2. TRBV21-1 is classified as a pseudogene. CDR3 length: 17 residues. DNA for the CDR3: TGTGCCAGCAGCAAAGCAGGGGGGACTGCCGATAACTATGGCTACACCTTC. Residues: CASSKAGGTADNYGYTF.

The chain is built from TRBV7-8 and TRBJ1-5; 10 bases agree with TRBD1. CDR3 length: 14 amino acids. Germline V gives CDR1 SGHVS, CDR2 FQNEAQ. V shed 5 bases and J 9 bases; nucleotides not matched to a gene: 7. DNA of the CDR3: TGTGCCAGCAGCGCGGACAGGGGGTTTCGGCCCCAGCATTTT. Amino acid sequence: CASSADRGFRPQHF.

The chain links TRBV28 to TRBJ2-1, with D possibly TRBD2 on 5 matching bases. This CDR3 has 13 amino acids. Germline CDR1 and CDR2: MDHEN and SYDVKM. The ends were cut back, 7 bases at V and 7 bases at J, with 14 bases in the middle. The CDR3 here is CASNLLRRNEQFF. The CDR3 DNA reads TGTGCCAGCAACCTCCTTAGGAGGAATGAGCAGTTCTTC.

The chain has TRBV12-3 or TRBV12-4 and TRBJ1-6, with no clear D. V shed 3 bases and J shed 9 bases, with 9 bases lying between them. The CDR3 is 13 amino acids. CDR3 DNA sequence: TGTGCCAGCAGTTTGAGCCTCGTTTCACCCCTCCACTTT. Translated, it gives CASSLSLVSPLHF.

CDR3: CASSTNRGLPEAFF. The CDR3 nucleotides read TGTGCCAGCAGCACCAACAGGGGGCTTCCTGAAGCTTTCTTT. J is TRBJ1-1 and V is TRBV7-9, with TRBD1 identical over 9 bases. CDR3 length: 14 residues. The J segment lost 6 bases and the V segment lost 5 bases, leaving 7 bases of the junction unmatched. In germline, CDR1 is SEHNR, CDR2 FQNEAQ (reference sequence).

This CDR3 reads CASSPTQGNGYTF. In nucleotides, the CDR3 is TGTGCCAGCTCACCAACACAGGGGAATGGCTACACCTTC. V is TRBV18 and J is TRBJ1-2, with 7 bases lining up with TRBD1. Germline-derived CDR1 and CDR2 are KGHSH and LQKENI. CDR3 length equals 13 residues. V gave up 2 bases and J gave up 6 bases; unmatched junction bases: 3.

This chain connects TRBV18 to TRBJ1-5, with D possibly TRBD1 on 5 matching bases. This CDR3 comprises 14 residues. The V end lost 2 bases, the J end lost 3 bases, and 8 bases lay between the germline ends. The germline CDR1 and CDR2 sequences are KGHSH and LQKENI. CDR3 sequence reads: CASSPGGTNQPQHF. The DNA of the CDR3 is TGTGCCAGCTCACCAGGGGGGACCAATCAGCCCCAGCATTTT. Full variable domain (rest looked up from reference TRBV18 and TRBJ1-5): NAGVMQNPRHLVRRRGQEARLRCSPMKGHSHVYWYRQLPEEGLKFMVYLQKENIIDESGMPKERFSAEFPKEGPSILRIQQVVRGDSAAYFCASSPGGTNQPQHFGDGTRLSIL.

This chain connects TRBV7-2 to TRBJ1-6; 10 nucleotides match TRBD1. Trimming removed 5 bases from V and 1 base from J; junction bases left unmatched: 5. The CDR3 spans 17 residues. Germline values: CDR1 SGHTA, CDR2 FQGNSA. CDR3 coding DNA: TGTGCCAGCAGCGTGACAGGGGGCGCGTCCTATAATTCACCCCTCCACTTT. This encodes CASSVTGGASYNSPLHF.

This clone has a handful of counts. This chain links TRBV6-2 or TRBV6-3 with TRBJ1-5; no clear D gene. The CDR3 totals 16 residues. V lost 0 bases, J lost 4 bases, and 13 bases lay in between. Germline CDR1 and CDR2: MNHEY and SVGEGT. The CDR3 DNA reads as TGTGCCAGCAGTTACTCCATGAGGGTTGGGAATCAGCCCCAGCATTTT. It translates to CASSYSMRVGNQPQHF.

This chain links TRBV7-9 with TRBJ2-1; TRBD1 matches at 8 bases. Looked up from germline, CDR1 is SEHNR and CDR2 is FQNEAQ (reference sequence). This CDR3 has 19 residues. The J segment lost 2 bases and the V segment lost 5 bases, leaving 17 bases of the junction unmatched. The CDR3 protein is CASSGTGQLTGTTYNEQFF. DNA of the CDR3: TGTGCCAGCAGCGGGACAGGACAACTAACCGGGACAACCTACAATGAGCAGTTCTTC. Supplemented by reference TRBV7-9 and TRBJ2-1, the full variable domain reads DTGVSQNPRHKITKRGQNVTFRCDPISEHNRLYWYRQTLGQGPEFLTYFQNEAQLEKSRLLSDRFSAERPKGSFSTLEIQRTEQGDSAMYLCASSGTGQLTGTTYNEQFFGPGTRLTVL.